This TCR beta chain was profiled in a study of response to subunit inactivated influenza vaccine (dated by TCRdb to the late 2010s). A note on the overall study: Deep quantitative T cell receptor repertoire profiling was used in the study to track responses to a trivalent subunit inactivated influenza vaccine.

The library relied on RT-PCR. Sequencing took place on an Illumina HiSeq 2500. The public reads were reprocessed in TCRdb via fastp at Q25 and MiXCR, keeping in-frame beta chains. Every CDR3 protein is listed once, alongside the most common genes and DNA of its rows. This sample lists about 500,000 distinct CDR3 sequences; about 15% were detected once. The ten biggest clones cover roughly 3% of the sample. Looking up the germline V gene yields CDR1 SGHAT and CDR2 FQNNGV. The junction carries 14 bases between V and J, which are trimmed by 5 bases and 7 bases respectively. The CDR3 goes from the cysteine to the phenylalanine over 13 residues. Only the CDR3 DNA is retained, 39 bases long and in frame from the first base. Here is what the overall study found, with its caveats: It was suggested by the authors that each seasonal influenza vaccination may recruit only a limited number of new T cells.

This clonotype was found a few times. The antigen it recognizes is unknown. No much larger clone is present one base from it, and per-base qualities are unavailable. The sample was CD4+ T cells sorted from PBMCs, taken roughly 24 months after vaccination. Recombination connected TRBV11-2 to TRBJ1-1; TRBD1 is possibly the D segment (6 matching bases). The TCR originated in a man between 50 and 75 years old who received an inactivated influenza vaccine. Donor details come from another sample of the same person, matched by shared clones. The CDR3: CASSPGRGREAFF. The base sequence is TGTGCCAGCAGCCCAGGGCGGGGGCGTGAAGCTTTCTTT.